Detailed here is one TCR beta chain. Its antigen is as yet unknown. This sample was included in a study of cytomegalovirus exposure and HLA in healthy donors. Study-level information: Most donors, roughly 84% of a few hundred genotyped, fell in the Caucasian-associated ancestry cluster. Study-wide results and limits: For cytomegalovirus status, the classifier reportedly gave diagnoses with high specificity and sensitivity. Beyond CMV serostatus, there was no information to go on about immune exposure. Most TCR beta V segments were productive about 87% or about 30% of the time in an earlier analysis.

Primers included in the PCR were 60 Vbeta and 13 Jbeta primers. Repertoires were generated with immunoSEQ multiplex PCR, while TCRdb's copy carries only in-frame clones and drops some. The sample yields around 92,000 clones, around 81% seen once. V was shortened by 0 bases and J by 8 bases, with 8 bases between the two germline ends. Germline-derived CDR1 and CDR2 are LNHDA and SQIVND (reference sequence). The CDR3 is made up of 13 amino acids. The gene calls are TRBV19 and TRBJ2-4; no clear D. The sequencing input was PBMCs. This clonotype originated in a man between 18 and 35 years old in good health and CMV-seronegative. The CDR3 DNA sequence: TGTGCCAGTAGTATAGAGGCCCCCCACATTCAGTACTTC. This codes for CASSIEAPHIQYF.